The 13 T cell receptor beta chains in this list originate from one sample, sequenced in a study of OX40 agonist ivuxolimab in advanced cancers. The library was made by the immunoSEQ multiplex PCR assay. TCRdb retrieved this table from immuneACCESS and kept in-frame rearrangements only. Not all clones are present; in checked studies, unresolved V genes account for under half, and no reason is known for the remainder. A total of roughly 87,000 clones appear in this sample, less than 95% of them only once. 8.4% of the sample rests with the top ten. Here the sequenced sample was CD4+ or CD8+ T cells sorted from blood, taken in a trial of the OX40 agonist ivuxolimab. These receptors were collected from an adult with an advanced solid tumor such as melanoma, head and neck, liver or kidney cancer.

The V and J genes are TRBV6-6 and TRBJ2-5; unclear D gene. V was cut by 0 bases and J by 3 bases, with 5 bases left in between. This CDR3 spans 13 amino acids. Germline V CDR1 and CDR2: MNHNY, SVGAGI (reference sequence). CDR3 sequence: CASSYSWKETQYF. The CDR3 DNA reads TGTGCCAGCAGTTACTCGTGGAAAGAGACCCAGTACTTC.

This sequence joins TRBV7-9 and TRBJ2-3, with D perhaps matching TRBD1 (5 bases). The CDR3 totals 16 residues. CDR1 and CDR2 (germline): SEHNR, FQNEAQ (reference sequence). Trimming took off 7 bases at V and 5 bases at J, with 22 bases between the two ends. The CDR3 bases are TGTGCCAGCATCCCGCCGGCCCAGACAGCTCGAGATACGCAGTATTTT. Residues: CASIPPAQTARDTQYF.

The rearrangement joins TRBV28 to TRBJ2-7; D is ambiguous. CDR3 length equals 15 residues. Germline-derived CDR1 and CDR2 are MDHEN and SYDVKM. V shed 7 bases and J shed 3 bases, with 19 bases lying between them. DNA of the CDR3: TGTGCCAGCATCCCCTCGGCCCGCCGGGTCTACGAGCAGTACTTC. This encodes CASIPSARRVYEQYF.

The chain couples TRBV7-9 to TRBJ2-1; TRBD2 agrees at 8 bases. Per germline, CDR1 SEHNR and CDR2 FQNEAQ (reference sequence). The CDR3 is 13 residues long. The V gene end was trimmed by 5 bases and the J gene end by 9 bases; junction bases not matched to a gene: 6. This CDR3 reads CASSPGGGIEQFF. The CDR3 DNA follows: TGTGCCAGCAGCCCGGGAGGGGGTATTGAGCAGTTCTTC.

Remarks on this clone: Other DNA sequences within the sample encode an identical CDR3. This rearrangement joins TRBV9 to TRBJ2-3; no clear D gene. This CDR3 has 11 amino acids. Germline CDR1 reads SGDLS; CDR2 reads YYNGEE. V was pared by 0 bases and J by 6 bases, with 2 bases between. The CDR3, as DNA: TGTGCCAGCAGCGTAGTTGATACGCAGTATTTT. Translated: CASSVVDTQYF.

The V and J genes are TRBV9 and TRBJ2-1; unclear D gene. CDR3 size: 16 residues. Per the germline V gene, CDR1 is SGDLS and CDR2 is YYNGEE. With 2 bases removed from V and 4 bases from J, the gap between germline ends came to 16 bases. The chain's CDR3 is CASSVNIGPLYNEQFF. For the CDR3, the DNA is TGTGCCAGCAGCGTTAACATAGGGCCGTTATACAATGAGCAGTTCTTC. The variable domain in full, completed from reference TRBV9 and TRBJ2-1, reads DSGVTQTPKHLITATGQRVTLRCSPRSGDLSVYWYQQSLDQGLQFLIQYYNGEERAKGNILERFSAQQFPDLHSELNLSSLELGDSALYFCASSVNIGPLYNEQFFGPGTRLTVL.

The genes are TRBV30 and TRBJ1-1; no reliable D call. The germline CDR1 and CDR2 sequences are GTSNPN and SVGIG (reference sequence). V lost 0 bases and J lost 5, with 10 bases in between. CDR3 length: 13 residues. DNA for the CDR3: TGTGCCTGGAGTGTAATCGGAAGAACTGAAGCTTTCTTT. Protein product: CAWSVIGRTEAFF.

V usage is TRBV15 and J usage is TRBJ2-5; D possibly corresponds to TRBD2 (5 bases). V dropped 0 bases and J dropped 5 bases, with 13 bases sitting between them. The CDR3 loop spans 15 amino acids. Germline V gene sequence: CDR1 LNHNV, CDR2 YYDKDF (reference sequence). CDR3 residues: CATSRDWGSAETQYF. The CDR3 region has the DNA TGTGCCACCAGCAGAGATTGGGGTAGCGCGGAGACCCAGTACTTC.

The count of this clone is one. The CDR3 sequence is CASSIGGGFYNEQFF. CDR3 nucleotides: TGTGCCAGTAGTATAGGCGGGGGTTTCTACAATGAGCAGTTCTTC. The chain is built from TRBV19 and TRBJ2-1; TRBD2 matches at 7 bases. Germline-derived CDR1 and CDR2 are LNHDA and SQIVND (reference sequence). J gave up 3 bases and V 1 base, and 3 bases lay outside the gene matches. The CDR3 consists of 15 residues.

A word on this clone: The same CDR3 is also encoded by other DNA sequences in this sample. This rearrangement joins TRBV21-1 to TRBJ2-1. TRBV21-1 is noted as a pseudogene. The CDR3 is 11 residues long. The CDR3, as DNA: TGTGCCAGCAGCAAAAGGGATGAGCAGTTCTTC. It translates to CASSKRDEQFF.

The chain is built from TRBV27 and TRBJ2-1; 7 bases map to TRBD2. CDR3 size: 14 residues. Trimming took 0 bases from V and 7 from J; bases not matched to a gene: 3. Looked up from germline, CDR1 is MNHEY and CDR2 is SMNVEV (reference sequence). The CDR3 here is CASSLSRGGNEQFF. CDR3 coding DNA: TGTGCCAGCAGTTTATCCCGGGGAGGGAATGAGCAGTTCTTC.

The J gene is TRBJ2-1, the V gene TRBV25-1, with TRBD2 matching over 7 bases. V trimming: 3 bases; J trimming: 3 bases; junction bases outside the gene matches: 2. The CDR3 runs to 14 residues. CDR1 MGHDK and CDR2 SYGVNS come from the germline V gene. CDR3 nucleotide sequence: TGTGCCAGCAGTGAGAGCGGGAACTACAATGAGCAGTTCTTC. This encodes CASSESGNYNEQFF.

The chain joins TRBV6-1 to TRBJ1-1; D remains unclear. The CDR3 length is 15 residues. Germline V gene data show CDR1 as MNHNS and CDR2 as SASEGT. V dropped 3 bases and J dropped 5 bases, with 16 bases sitting between them. The DNA of the CDR3 is TGTGCCAGCAGTGATCCCGGGGAGATGAGGACTGAAGCTTTCTTT. Protein: CASSDPGEMRTEAFF.